Each of the 17 T cell receptor beta chains below was sequenced from the same sample in a study of blood T cell repertoires in COVID-19. Profiling relied on immunoSEQ multiplex PCR, and the TCRdb table lists in-frame clones only, not all of them. The sample lists 310,000 or so clones; roughly 87% were seen once. Source material: PBMCs or T cells enriched from blood (not recorded which). Source of these receptors: a woman under 40 who had recovered from COVID-19.

The rearrangement joins TRBV9 to TRBJ2-1; perhaps TRBD2 as D (6 bases). This CDR3 is 13 amino acids long. CDR1 is SGDLS and CDR2 is YYNGEE in the germline V gene. Trimming shortened V by 6 bases and J by 2 bases, and 9 bases separated the two germline ends. CDR3 loop: CASTGGAYNEQFF. In DNA, the CDR3 is TGTGCCAGCACAGGAGGGGCCTACAATGAGCAGTTCTTC.

The chain is built from TRBV5-4 and TRBJ2-2; 9 bases agree with TRBD1. V dropped 0 bases and J dropped 7; count of bases not matched to a gene: 1. Germline CDR1 reads SGHNT; CDR2 reads YYREEE (reference sequence). The CDR3 spans 14 residues. CDR3 nucleotide sequence: TGTGCCAGCAGCTTGGACAGGGGGCGCGGGGAGCTGTTTTTT. Its protein product is CASSLDRGRGELFF.

The genes are TRBV5-6 and TRBJ1-5, with D uncertain. Germline assignment: CDR1 SGHDT and CDR2 YYEEEE. CDR3 length: 18 residues. The germline V and J ends were trimmed by 3 bases and 1 base, with 20 bases remaining between them. The CDR3 bases are TGTGCCAGCAGCTCCCGCGGGGAGGGTCGTTTGAGCAATCAGCCCCAGCATTTT. Encoded protein: CASSSRGEGRLSNQPQHF.

This sequence joins TRBV6-5 and TRBJ2-3; TRBD1 matches 8 bases. Germline V gene data show CDR1 as MNHEY and CDR2 as SVGAGI. This CDR3 spans 14 amino acids. Unmatched junction bases numbered 5, after V lost 5 bases and J lost 4 bases. The CDR3 nucleotides are TGTGCCAGCAGTCACGGACAGGGTCCAGATACGCAGTATTTT. This sequence encodes CASSHGQGPDTQYF.

This clone was recorded once. The chain recombines TRBV9 with TRBJ2-1; 9 nucleotides agree with TRBD2. The length of the CDR3 is 13 residues. Germline CDR1 is SGDLS and CDR2 is YYNGEE. The trim removed 10 bases at V and 6 bases at J, leaving 8 bases unmatched. The CDR3 bases are TGTGCCGGCTCGGCGGGGGGGCCCAATGAGCAGTTCTTC. Amino acids: CAGSAGGPNEQFF. Full variable domain (rest looked up from reference TRBV9 and TRBJ2-1): DSGVTQTPKHLITATGQRVTLRCSPRSGDLSVYWYQQSLDQGLQFLIQYYNGEERAKGNILERFSAQQFPDLHSELNLSSLELGDSALYFCAGSAGGPNEQFFGPGTRLTVL.

V and J are TRBV4-3 and TRBJ2-7; a weak D match, TRBD1 (5 bases). This CDR3 is built from 13 residues. Between the trimmed V and J ends, which lost 3 bases and 4 bases, there was a span of 10 bases. Germline CDR1 reads LGHNA; CDR2 reads YSLEER. CDR3 amino acids: CASSQGGAYEQYF. The CDR3 DNA sequence: TGCGCCAGCAGCCAGGGTGGGGCTTACGAGCAGTACTTC.

The rearrangement uses TRBV2 and TRBJ1-4; D is unclear. The CDR3 runs 16 residues. Deletions cut 1 base from V and 7 bases from J, with 16 bases between. CDR1 and CDR2 from the germline V gene are SNHLY and FYNNEI. As DNA, the CDR3 is TGTGCCAGCAGTGAAGGGGGTCGGGGATGGGGTGAAAAACTGTTTTTT. Its protein is CASSEGGRGWGEKLFF.

The chain couples TRBV4-2 to TRBJ2-2; possible D gene TRBD2, 5 bases. Germline values: CDR1 LGHNA, CDR2 YNFKEQ. This CDR3 comprises 14 residues. Trimming took 4 bases from V and 2 from J, leaving 8 bases between them. The CDR3 loop reads CASSPLANTGELFF. DNA of the CDR3: TGTGCCAGCAGCCCTCTAGCAAACACCGGGGAGCTGTTTTTT.

V is TRBV7-2 and J is TRBJ2-7; TRBD2 might be the D (5 bases). The CDR3 is 15 amino acids. V was clipped by 5 bases and J by 4 bases, with 18 bases between them. Germline lookup yields CDR1 SGHTA and CDR2 FQGNSA. The CDR3 sequence: CASSPPRNGVYEQYF. In DNA form, the CDR3 reads TGTGCCAGCAGCCCCCCCCGGAACGGGGTATACGAGCAGTACTTC.

The chain employs TRBV12-3 or TRBV12-4 and TRBJ1-1; D is unresolved. The CDR3 consists of 13 residues. V shed 7 bases and J shed 4 bases, with 13 bases lying between them. CDR3 DNA: TGTGCCAGCATTTCTACGGGGAGCACTGAAGCTTTCTTT. Its protein product is CASISTGSTEAFF.

The rearrangement links TRBV12-5 to TRBJ1-5, with 9 nucleotides matching TRBD1. From germline, CDR1 is LGHNT and CDR2 FRNRAP. This CDR3 spans 21 amino acids. V lost 2 bases to trimming and J lost 1 base; unmatched junction nucleotides: 18. The CDR3 coding sequence is TGTGCTAGTGGTTTGACCCTCACGGGGACAGGGTTACGAAAAAGCAATCAGCCCCAGCATTTT. Its protein product is CASGLTLTGTGLRKSNQPQHF.

The chain couples TRBV5-1 to TRBJ1-2, with 7 bases fitting TRBD1. CDR1 SGHRS and CDR2 YFSETQ come from the germline V gene. V lost 0 bases, J lost 8 bases, and 10 bases stayed unmatched. The CDR3 is 15 residues long. In DNA form, the CDR3 reads TGCGCCAGCAGCTTGGTGGGCAGGGGGTCAGGAGGCTACACCTTC. Translating gives CASSLVGRGSGGYTF.

Only one count was recorded for this clone. The chain joins TRBV18 to TRBJ1-5; 9 nucleotides align to TRBD1. CDR3 length: 16 residues. The germline V gene encodes CDR1 KGHSH and CDR2 LQKENI. With 3 bases clipped from V and 1 base from J, the junction kept 4 bases outside the gene matches. CDR3 loop: CASSPGQGGSNQPQHF. In DNA form, the CDR3 reads TGTGCCAGCTCACCGGGACAGGGAGGGAGCAATCAGCCCCAGCATTTT. The full variable domain, rest sourced from reference TRBV18 and TRBJ1-5, is NAGVMQNPRHLVRRRGQEARLRCSPMKGHSHVYWYRQLPEEGLKFMVYLQKENIIDESGMPKERFSAEFPKEGPSILRIQQVVRGDSAAYFCASSPGQGGSNQPQHFGDGTRLSIL.

The chain joins TRBV9 to TRBJ1-4, with 8 bases lining up with TRBD1. There are 18 residues in the CDR3. Germline-derived CDR1 and CDR2 are SGDLS and YYNGEE. J lost 7 bases, V lost 4 bases, and 18 bases had no gene match. The CDR3 reads CASSKSDRAGGVSEKLFF. The DNA of the CDR3 is TGTGCCAGCAGCAAATCGGACAGGGCTGGGGGAGTTAGTGAAAAACTGTTTTTT.

CDR3 amino acids: CASSSRRNGELFF. Written as DNA, the CDR3 is TGTGCCAGCAGTTCCCGGAGGAACGGGGAGCTGTTTTTT. The chain couples TRBV11-2 to TRBJ2-2; perhaps TRBD2 as D (5 bases). The CDR3 covers 13 residues. The V gene's germline CDR1 is SGHAT and CDR2 FQNNGV. V was pared by 6 bases and J by 7 bases, with 12 bases between.

The rearrangement joins TRBV5-1 to TRBJ1-5, with 9 bases aligning to TRBD1. The CDR3 extends over 14 amino acids. Trimming removed 2 bases from V and 4 bases from J; junction bases left unmatched: 1. Germline V gene data show CDR1 as SGHRS and CDR2 as YFSETQ. The chain's CDR3 is CASSFGTGNQPQHF. As DNA, the CDR3 is TGCGCCAGCAGCTTTGGGACAGGGAATCAGCCCCAGCATTTT.

J is TRBJ2-1 and V is TRBV10-3, with 10 bases that match TRBD1. Germline V gene lookup returns CDR1 ENHRY and CDR2 SYGVKD. The CDR3 spans 13 residues. J was trimmed by 8 bases and V by 4 bases; bases with no gene match: 2. The CDR3 region is CAISGQGAYEQFF. DNA of the CDR3: TGTGCCATCAGTGGACAGGGGGCGTATGAGCAGTTCTTC.